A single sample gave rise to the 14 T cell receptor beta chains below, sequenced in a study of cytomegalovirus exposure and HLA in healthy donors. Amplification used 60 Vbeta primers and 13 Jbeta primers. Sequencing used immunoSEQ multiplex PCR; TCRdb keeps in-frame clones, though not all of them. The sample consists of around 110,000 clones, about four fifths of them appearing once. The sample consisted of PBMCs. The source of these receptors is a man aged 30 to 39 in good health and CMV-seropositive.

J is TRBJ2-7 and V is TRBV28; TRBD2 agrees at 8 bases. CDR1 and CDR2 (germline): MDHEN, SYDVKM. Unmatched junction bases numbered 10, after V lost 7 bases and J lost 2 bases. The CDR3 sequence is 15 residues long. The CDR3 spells CASTESGRLAYEQYF. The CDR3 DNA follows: TGTGCCAGCACCGAAAGCGGGAGACTCGCCTACGAGCAGTACTTC.

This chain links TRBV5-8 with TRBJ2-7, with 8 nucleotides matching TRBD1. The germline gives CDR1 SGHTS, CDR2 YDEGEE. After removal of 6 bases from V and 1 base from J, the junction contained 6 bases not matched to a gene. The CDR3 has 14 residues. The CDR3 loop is CASIATGESYEQYF. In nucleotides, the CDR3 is TGTGCCAGCATTGCGACAGGGGAGTCCTACGAGCAGTACTTC.

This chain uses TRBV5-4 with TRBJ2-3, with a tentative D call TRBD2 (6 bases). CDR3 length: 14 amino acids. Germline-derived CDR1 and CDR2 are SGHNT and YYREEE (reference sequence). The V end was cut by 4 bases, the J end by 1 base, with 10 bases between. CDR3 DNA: TGTGCCAGCAGCCGGGACTCCGGCACAGATACGCAGTATTTT. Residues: CASSRDSGTDTQYF.

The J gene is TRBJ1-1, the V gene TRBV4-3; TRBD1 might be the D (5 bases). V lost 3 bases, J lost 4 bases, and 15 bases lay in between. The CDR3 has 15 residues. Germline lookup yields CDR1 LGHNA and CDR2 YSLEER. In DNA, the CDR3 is TGCGCCAGCAGCCATGGGGGGGAGGGAGGCACTGAAGCTTTCTTT. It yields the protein CASSHGGEGGTEAFF.

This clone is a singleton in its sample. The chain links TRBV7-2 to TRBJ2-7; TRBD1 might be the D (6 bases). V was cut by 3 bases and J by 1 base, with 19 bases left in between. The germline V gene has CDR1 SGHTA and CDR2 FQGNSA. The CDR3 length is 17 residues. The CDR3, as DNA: TGTGCCAGCAGCTTTCAGCCCAACAGGGTGGTGTCCTACGAGCAGTACTTC. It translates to CASSFQPNRVVSYEQYF.

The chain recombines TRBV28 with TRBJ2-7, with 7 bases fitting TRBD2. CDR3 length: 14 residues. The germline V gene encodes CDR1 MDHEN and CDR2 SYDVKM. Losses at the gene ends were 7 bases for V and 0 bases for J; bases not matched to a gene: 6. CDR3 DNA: TGTGCCAGCATTAACCGGGACTACTCCTACGAGCAGTACTTC. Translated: CASINRDYSYEQYF. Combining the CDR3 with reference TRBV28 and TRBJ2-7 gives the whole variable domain DVKVTQSSRYLVKRTGEKVFLECVQDMDHENMFWYRQDPGLGLRLIYFSYDVKMKEKGDIPEGYSVSREKKERFSLILESASTNQTSMYLCASINRDYSYEQYFGPGTRLTVT.

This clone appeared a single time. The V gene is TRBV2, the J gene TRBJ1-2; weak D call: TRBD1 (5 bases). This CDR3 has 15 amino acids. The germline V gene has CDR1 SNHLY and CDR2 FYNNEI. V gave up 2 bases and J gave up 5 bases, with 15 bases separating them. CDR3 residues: CASSEWGNGLYGYTF. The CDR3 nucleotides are TGTGCCAGCAGTGAATGGGGCAACGGTCTGTATGGCTACACCTTC.

CDR3 sequence reads: CASSRTSASSYNEQFF. Written as DNA, the CDR3 is TGTGCCAGCAGTCGGACTAGCGCAAGCTCCTACAATGAGCAGTTCTTC. The chain uses TRBV6-4 and TRBJ2-1; TRBD2 matches at 9 bases. V trimming: 5 bases; J trimming: 0 bases; junction bases outside the gene matches: 5. The CDR3 has 16 amino acids. Germline loops: CDR1 MRHNA, CDR2 SNTAGT.

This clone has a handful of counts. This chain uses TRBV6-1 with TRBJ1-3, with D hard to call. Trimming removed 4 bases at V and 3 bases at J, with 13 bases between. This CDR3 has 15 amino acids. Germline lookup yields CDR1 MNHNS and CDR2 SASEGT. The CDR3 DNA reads TGTGCCAGCAGTGTATCTGGGGAGGGTGGAAACACCATATATTTT. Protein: CASSVSGEGGNTIYF.

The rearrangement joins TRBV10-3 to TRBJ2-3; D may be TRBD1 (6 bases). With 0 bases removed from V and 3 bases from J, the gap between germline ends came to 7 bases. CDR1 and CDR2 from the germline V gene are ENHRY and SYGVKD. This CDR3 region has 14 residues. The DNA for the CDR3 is TGTGCCATCAGTGAGTCAAGGGGGACAGATACGCAGTATTTT. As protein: CAISESRGTDTQYF.

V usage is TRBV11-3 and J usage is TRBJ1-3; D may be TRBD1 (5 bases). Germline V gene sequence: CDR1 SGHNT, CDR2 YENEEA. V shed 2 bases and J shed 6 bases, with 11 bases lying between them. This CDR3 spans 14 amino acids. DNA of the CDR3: TGTGCCAGCAGCTTAAAGCCAGGGAAAAACACCATATATTTT. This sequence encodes CASSLKPGKNTIYF. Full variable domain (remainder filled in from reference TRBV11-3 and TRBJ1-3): EAGVVQSPRYKIIEKKQPVAFWCNPISGHNTLYWYLQNLGQGPELLIRYENEEAVDDSQLPKDRFSAERLKGVDSTLKIQPAELGDSAVYLCASSLKPGKNTIYFGEGSWLTVV.

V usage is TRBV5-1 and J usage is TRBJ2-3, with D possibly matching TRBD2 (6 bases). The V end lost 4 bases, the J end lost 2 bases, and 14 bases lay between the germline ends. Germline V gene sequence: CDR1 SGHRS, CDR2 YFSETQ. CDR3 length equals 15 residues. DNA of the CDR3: TGCGCCAGCAGCGCGGGGCGGGATGCCACAGATACGCAGTATTTT. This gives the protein CASSAGRDATDTQYF. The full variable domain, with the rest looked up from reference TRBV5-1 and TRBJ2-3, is KAGVTQTPRYLIKTRGQQVTLSCSPISGHRSVSWYQQTPGQGLQFLFEYFSETQRNKGNFPGRFSGRQFSNSRSEMNVSTLELGDSALYLCASSAGRDATDTQYFGPGTRLTVL.

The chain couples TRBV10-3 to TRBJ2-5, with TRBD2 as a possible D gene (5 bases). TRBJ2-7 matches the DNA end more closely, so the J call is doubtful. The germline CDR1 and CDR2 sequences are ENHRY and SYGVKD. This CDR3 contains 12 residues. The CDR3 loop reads CAIRRDSYEQYF. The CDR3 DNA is TGTGCCATCAGACGGGACTCCTACGAGCAGTACTTC.

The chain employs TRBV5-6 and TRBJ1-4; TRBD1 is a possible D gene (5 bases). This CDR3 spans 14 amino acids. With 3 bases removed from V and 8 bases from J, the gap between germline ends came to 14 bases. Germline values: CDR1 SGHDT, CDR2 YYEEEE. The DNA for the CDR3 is TGTGCCAGCAGCTCGACAGTTCTAGGAGAAAAACTGTTTTTT. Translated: CASSSTVLGEKLFF.